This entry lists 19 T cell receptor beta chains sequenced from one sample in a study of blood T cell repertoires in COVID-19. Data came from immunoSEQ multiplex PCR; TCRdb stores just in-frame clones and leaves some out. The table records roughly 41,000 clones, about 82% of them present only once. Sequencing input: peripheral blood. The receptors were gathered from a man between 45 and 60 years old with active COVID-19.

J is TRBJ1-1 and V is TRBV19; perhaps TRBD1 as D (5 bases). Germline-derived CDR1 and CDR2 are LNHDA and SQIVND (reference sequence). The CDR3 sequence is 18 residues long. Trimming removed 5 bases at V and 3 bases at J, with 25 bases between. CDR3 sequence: CASSPRGEGRGAYTEAFF. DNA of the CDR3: TGTGCCAGTAGTCCCCGGGGGGAAGGGAGAGGGGCGTACACTGAAGCTTTCTTT.

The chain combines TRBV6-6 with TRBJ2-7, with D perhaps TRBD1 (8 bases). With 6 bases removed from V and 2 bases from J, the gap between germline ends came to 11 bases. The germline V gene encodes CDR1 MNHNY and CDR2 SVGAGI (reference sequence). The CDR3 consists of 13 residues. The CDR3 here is CASRQGGPYEQYF. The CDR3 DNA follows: TGTGCCAGCAGACAGGGGGGGCCCTACGAGCAGTACTTC.

CDR3 bases: TGTGCCAGCACCCCGGCGAGGCGGGGGAGTGAGCAGTTCTTC. This codes for CASTPARRGSEQFF. The chain has TRBV28 and TRBJ2-1; 7 bases map to TRBD2. The germline V gene has CDR1 MDHEN and CDR2 SYDVKM. The J segment lost 9 bases and the V segment lost 7 bases, leaving 12 bases of the junction unmatched. The CDR3 extends over 14 amino acids.

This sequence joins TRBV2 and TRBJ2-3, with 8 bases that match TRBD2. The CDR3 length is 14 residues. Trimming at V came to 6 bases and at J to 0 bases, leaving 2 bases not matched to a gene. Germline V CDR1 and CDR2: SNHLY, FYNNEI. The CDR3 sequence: CASRAGGSTDTQYF. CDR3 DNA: TGTGCCAGCAGGGCGGGGGGTAGCACAGATACGCAGTATTTT.

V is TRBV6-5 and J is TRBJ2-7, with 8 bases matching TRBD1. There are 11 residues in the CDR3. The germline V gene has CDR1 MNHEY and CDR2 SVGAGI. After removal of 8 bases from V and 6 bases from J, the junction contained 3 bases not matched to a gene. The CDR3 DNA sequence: TGTGCCAGCGGACAGGGTCTCGAGCAGTACTTC. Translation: CASGQGLEQYF.

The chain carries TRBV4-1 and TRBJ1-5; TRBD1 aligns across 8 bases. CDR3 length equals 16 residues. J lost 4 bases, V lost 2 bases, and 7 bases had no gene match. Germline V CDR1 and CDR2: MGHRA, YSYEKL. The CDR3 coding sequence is TGCGCCAGCAGCCAACTGCCTGACAGGGGTAATCAGCCCCAGCATTTT. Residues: CASSQLPDRGNQPQHF.

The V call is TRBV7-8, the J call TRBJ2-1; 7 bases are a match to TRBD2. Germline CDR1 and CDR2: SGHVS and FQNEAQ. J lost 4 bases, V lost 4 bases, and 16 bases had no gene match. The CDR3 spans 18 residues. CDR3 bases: TGTGCCAGCAGCTCCCCGGGGGAACGGGGGGATTTATACAATGAGCAGTTCTTC. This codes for CASSSPGERGDLYNEQFF. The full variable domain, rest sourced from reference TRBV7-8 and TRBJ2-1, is GAGVSQSPRYKVAKRGQDVALRCDPISGHVSLFWYQQALGQGPEFLTYFQNEAQLDKSGLPSDRFFAERPEGSVSTLKIQRTQQEDSAVYLCASSSPGERGDLYNEQFFGPGTRLTVL.

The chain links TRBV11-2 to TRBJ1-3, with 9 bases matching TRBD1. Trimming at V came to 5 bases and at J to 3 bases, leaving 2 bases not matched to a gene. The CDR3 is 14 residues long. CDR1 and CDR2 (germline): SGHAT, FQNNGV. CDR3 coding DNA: TGTGCCAGCAGCGTGACAGGGGGTGGAAACACCATATATTTT. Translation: CASSVTGGGNTIYF.

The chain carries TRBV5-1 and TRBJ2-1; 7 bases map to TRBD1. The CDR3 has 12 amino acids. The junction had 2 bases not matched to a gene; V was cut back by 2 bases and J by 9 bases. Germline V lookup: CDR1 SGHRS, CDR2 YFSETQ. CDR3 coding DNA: TGCGCCAGCAGCTTAGGGGGCCTTGAGCAGTTCTTC. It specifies CASSLGGLEQFF.

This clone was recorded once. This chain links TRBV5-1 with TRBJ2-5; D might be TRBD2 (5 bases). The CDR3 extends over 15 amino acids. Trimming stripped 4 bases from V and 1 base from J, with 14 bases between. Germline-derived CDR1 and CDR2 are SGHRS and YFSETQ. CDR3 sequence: CASSLSHGIQETQYF. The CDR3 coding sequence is TGCGCCAGCAGCCTCTCCCACGGGATCCAAGAGACCCAGTACTTC.

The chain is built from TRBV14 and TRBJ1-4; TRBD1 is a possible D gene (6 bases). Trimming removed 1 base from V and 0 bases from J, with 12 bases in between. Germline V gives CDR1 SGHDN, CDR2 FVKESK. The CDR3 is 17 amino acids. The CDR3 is CASSQGRGGATNEKLFF. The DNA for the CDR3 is TGTGCCAGCAGCCAAGGCCGAGGGGGAGCAACTAATGAAAAACTGTTTTTT. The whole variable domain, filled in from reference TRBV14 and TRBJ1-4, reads EAGVTQFPSHSVIEKGQTVTLRCDPISGHDNLYWYRRVMGKEIKFLLHFVKESKQDESGMPNNRFLAERTGGTYSTLKVQPAELEDSGVYFCASSQGRGGATNEKLFFGSGTQLSVL.

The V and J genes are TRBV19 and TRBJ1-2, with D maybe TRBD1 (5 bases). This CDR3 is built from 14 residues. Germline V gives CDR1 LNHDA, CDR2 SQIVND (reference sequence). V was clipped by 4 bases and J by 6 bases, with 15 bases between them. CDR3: CASSTQGPVHGYTF. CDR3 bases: TGTGCCAGTAGTACGCAGGGCCCTGTCCATGGCTACACCTTC.

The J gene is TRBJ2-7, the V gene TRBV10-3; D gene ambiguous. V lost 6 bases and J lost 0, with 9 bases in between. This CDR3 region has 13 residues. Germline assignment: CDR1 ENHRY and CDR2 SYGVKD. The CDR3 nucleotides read TGTGCCATCAGGCCTGGAGACTCCTACGAGCAGTACTTC. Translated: CAIRPGDSYEQYF.

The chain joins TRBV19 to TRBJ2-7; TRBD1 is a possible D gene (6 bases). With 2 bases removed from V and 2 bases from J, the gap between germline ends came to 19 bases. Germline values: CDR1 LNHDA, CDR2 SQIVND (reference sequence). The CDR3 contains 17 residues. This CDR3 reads CASSIQGSTLSTYEQYF. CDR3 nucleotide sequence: TGTGCCAGTAGTATACAGGGGAGCACCTTATCTACCTACGAGCAGTACTTC.

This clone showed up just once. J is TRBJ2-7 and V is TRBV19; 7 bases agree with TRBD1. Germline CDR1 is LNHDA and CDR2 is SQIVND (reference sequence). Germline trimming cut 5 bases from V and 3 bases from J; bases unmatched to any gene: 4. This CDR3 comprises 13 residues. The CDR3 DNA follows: TGTGCCAGTAGTTTGGCAGGGGGCTACGAGCAGTACTTC. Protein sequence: CASSLAGGYEQYF.

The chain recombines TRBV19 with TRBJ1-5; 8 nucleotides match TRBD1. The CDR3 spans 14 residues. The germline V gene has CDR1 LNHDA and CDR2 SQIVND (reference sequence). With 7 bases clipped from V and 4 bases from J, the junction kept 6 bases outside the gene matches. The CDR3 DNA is TGTGCCAGTACCGGACAGGGAGGGAATCAGCCCCAGCATTTT. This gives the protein CASTGQGGNQPQHF.

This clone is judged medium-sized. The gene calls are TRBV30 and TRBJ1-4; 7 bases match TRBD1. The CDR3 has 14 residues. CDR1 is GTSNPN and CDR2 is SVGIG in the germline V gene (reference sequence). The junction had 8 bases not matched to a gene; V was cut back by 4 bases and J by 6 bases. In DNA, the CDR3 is TGTGCCTGGAATCGACAGGGAAGGGATGAAAAACTGTTTTTT. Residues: CAWNRQGRDEKLFF.

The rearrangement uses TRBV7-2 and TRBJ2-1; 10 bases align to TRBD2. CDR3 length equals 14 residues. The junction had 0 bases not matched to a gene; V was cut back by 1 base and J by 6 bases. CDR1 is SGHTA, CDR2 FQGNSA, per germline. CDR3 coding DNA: TGTGCCAGCAGCTTAGGGACTAGCGGCAATGAGCAGTTCTTC. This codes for CASSLGTSGNEQFF.

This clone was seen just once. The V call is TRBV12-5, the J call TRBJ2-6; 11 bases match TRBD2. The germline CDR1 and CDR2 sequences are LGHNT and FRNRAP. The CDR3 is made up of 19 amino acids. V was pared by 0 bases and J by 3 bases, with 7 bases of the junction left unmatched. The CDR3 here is CASGLVVLAGGYGANVLTF. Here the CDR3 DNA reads TGTGCTAGTGGTTTGGTAGTCCTAGCGGGGGGTTATGGGGCCAACGTCCTGACTTTC.